This TCR beta chain was documented in a study of cytomegalovirus exposure and HLA in healthy donors. On the study more broadly: Unique TCRs from HLA-typed donors, 80 million to 90 million of them, were held in an early data release. Study observations and caveats: According to an earlier analysis, most TCR beta V segments yielded productive rearrangements about 87% or about 30% of the time.

The ends were cut back, 1 base at V and 8 bases at J, with 7 bases in the middle. This CDR3 contains 12 residues. Germline V CDR1 and CDR2: SGHTS, YDEGEE. Primers for the PCR totalled 60 Vbeta and 13 Jbeta. Produced via immunoSEQ multiplex PCR; TCRdb's table is partial and in-frame only. This table holds approximately 170,000 clones, 70% to 80% found once. A note on this clone: Its antigen is undetermined.

The sequence was collected from a man aged 35 to 55 in good health and CMV-seronegative. The source material was PBMCs. The gene calls are TRBV5-8 and TRBJ2-1; no clear D. CDR3 amino acids: CASSLLGDEQFF. CDR3 DNA: TGTGCCAGCAGCTTGCTCGGTGATGAGCAGTTCTTC.